These 20 T cell receptor beta chains originate from one sample sequenced in a study of cytomegalovirus exposure and HLA in healthy donors. The repertoire was sequenced with immunoSEQ multiplex PCR; TCRdb's copy has only in-frame clones and lacks some. The sample yields 200,000 to 250,000 clones, under 95% seen once. Sequencing was carried out using PBMCs. The receptors originated from a woman aged 18-29 years in good health and CMV-seronegative.

The rearrangement links TRBV5-1 to TRBJ1-1, with D maybe TRBD1 (6 bases). V dropped 3 bases and J dropped 6 bases, with 18 bases sitting between them. Germline V gene sequence: CDR1 SGHRS, CDR2 YFSETQ. The CDR3 contains 15 residues. The CDR3 DNA sequence: TGCGCCAGCAGCTCAAACCTACGACAGGCTTCTGAAGCTTTCTTT. Its protein is CASSSNLRQASEAFF.

This clone was seen a handful of times. V is TRBV5-1 and J is TRBJ2-1, with D perhaps TRBD1 (5 bases). The ends were cut back, 0 bases at V and 12 bases at J, with 13 bases in the middle. The length of the CDR3 is 13 residues. CDR1 and CDR2 (germline): SGHRS, YFSETQ. CDR3 protein: CASSLADRRGQFF. CDR3 in DNA: TGCGCCAGCAGCTTGGCTGACCGAAGGGGGCAGTTCTTC.

This chain links TRBV30 with TRBJ2-7, with D possibly matching TRBD2 (5 bases). V was clipped by 1 base and J by 9 bases, with 13 bases between them. The CDR3 has 12 amino acids. Germline V lookup: CDR1 GTSNPN, CDR2 SVGIG (reference sequence). CDR3 sequence (DNA): TGTGCCTGGAGTGATGAAGTAGCGCGGCAGTACTTC. This sequence encodes CAWSDEVARQYF.

V usage is TRBV7-9 and J usage is TRBJ1-3; 7 positions match TRBD1. This CDR3 is built from 14 residues. Germline-derived CDR1 and CDR2 are SEHNR and FQNEAQ (reference sequence). V dropped 10 bases and J dropped 4; count of bases not matched to a gene: 10. The CDR3 loop is CAILPGTAGNTIYF. The DNA of the CDR3 is TGTGCCATCTTACCAGGGACAGCAGGAAACACCATATATTTT.

This chain connects TRBV5-1 to TRBJ2-1; 7 positions match TRBD1. Germline CDR1 SGHRS, CDR2 YFSETQ. This CDR3 region has 15 residues. After removal of 5 bases from V and 9 bases from J, the junction contained 14 bases not matched to a gene. The CDR3 reads CASRRSTGARVEQFF. In DNA form, the CDR3 reads TGCGCCAGCAGGAGGAGCACAGGGGCAAGGGTTGAGCAGTTCTTC.

This chain connects TRBV5-6 to TRBJ2-7; TRBD1 matches 8 bases. CDR1 and CDR2 from the germline V gene are SGHDT and YYEEEE. There are 14 residues in the CDR3. V trimming: 4 bases; J trimming: 4 bases; junction bases outside the gene matches: 7. For the CDR3, the DNA is TGTGCCAGCAGCGCCTGGACAGGGAAGTACGAGCAGTACTTC. Translating it yields CASSAWTGKYEQYF.

V usage is TRBV27 and J usage is TRBJ2-7; 9 bases are a match to TRBD1. CDR1 and CDR2 from the germline V gene are MNHEY and SMNVEV (reference sequence). The CDR3 is 14 amino acids. With 5 bases clipped from V and 2 bases from J, the junction kept 4 bases outside the gene matches. In DNA, the CDR3 is TGTGCCAGCAGTCAGGGACAGGGTCCCTACGAGCAGTACTTC. This encodes CASSQGQGPYEQYF.

The gene calls are TRBV7-2 and TRBJ2-1; the match to TRBD2 covers 10 bases. Germline V lookup: CDR1 SGHTA, CDR2 FQGNSA. Losses at the gene ends were 10 bases for V and 2 bases for J; bases not matched to a gene: 8. The CDR3 loop spans 15 amino acids. The CDR3 here is CAKTMSGRAYNEQFF. The CDR3 DNA follows: TGTGCCAAGACTATGAGCGGGAGGGCCTACAATGAGCAGTTCTTC.

The chain's CDR3 is CASFTGTPMNTEAFF. The CDR3 region has the DNA TGTGCCAGTTTCACCGGGACACCGATGAACACTGAAGCTTTCTTT. V and J are TRBV19 and TRBJ1-1; TRBD1 might be the D (6 bases). There are 15 residues in the CDR3. Germline loops: CDR1 LNHDA, CDR2 SQIVND (reference sequence). Trimming cost V 8 bases and J 0 bases, with 16 bases left between them. The variable domain in full, with the rest retrieved from reference TRBV19 and TRBJ1-1, is DGGITQSPKYLFRKEGQNVTLSCEQNLNHDAMYWYRQDPGQGLRLIYYSQIVNDFQKGDIAEGYSVSREKKESFPLTVTSAQKNPTAFYLCASFTGTPMNTEAFFGQGTRLTVV.

This chain joins TRBV7-4 and TRBJ2-7; weak D call: TRBD2 (7 bases). The CDR3 is 15 residues long. The V end was cut by 1 base, the J end by 2 bases, with 12 bases between. Germline lookup yields CDR1 SGHVT and CDR2 SQSDAQ. CDR3 nucleotides: TGTGCCAGCAGCTTAGGTTCGGGGGGCACCTACGAGCAGTACTTC. Translated: CASSLGSGGTYEQYF.

The chain uses TRBV9 and TRBJ2-1; 7 bases are a match to TRBD2. Looked up from germline, CDR1 is SGDLS and CDR2 is YYNGEE. The CDR3 sequence is 14 residues long. V shed 4 bases, J shed 10 bases, and the junction held 11 bases outside the gene matches. CDR3 bases: TGTGCCAGCAGCCTTGGACTAGAGGGCAACGAGCAGTTCTTC. Protein sequence: CASSLGLEGNEQFF. Using reference TRBV9 and TRBJ2-1 for the parts outside the CDR3, the full variable domain is DSGVTQTPKHLITATGQRVTLRCSPRSGDLSVYWYQQSLDQGLQFLIQYYNGEERAKGNILERFSAQQFPDLHSELNLSSLELGDSALYFCASSLGLEGNEQFFGPGTRLTVL.

V and J are TRBV30 and TRBJ1-3; the D gene is possibly TRBD1 (5 bases). From germline, CDR1 is GTSNPN and CDR2 SVGIG (reference sequence). This CDR3 region has 13 residues. V was shortened by 1 base and J by 7 bases, with 11 bases between the two germline ends. The CDR3 region has the DNA TGTGCCTGGAGTGAGACAGTTCGGAACACCATATATTTT. It encodes CAWSETVRNTIYF.

The chain is built from TRBV5-4 and TRBJ2-5; 10 nucleotides match TRBD2. Germline V CDR1 and CDR2: SGHNT, YYREEE (reference sequence). V lost 4 bases to trimming and J lost 5 bases; unmatched junction nucleotides: 8. The CDR3 contains 15 residues. CDR3 amino acids: CASSHPDSGRETQYF. In DNA form, the CDR3 reads TGTGCCAGCAGCCATCCCGATAGCGGGAGGGAGACCCAGTACTTC.

The chain links TRBV30 to TRBJ1-1; 10 bases are shared with TRBD1. CDR1 and CDR2 (germline): GTSNPN, SVGIG (reference sequence). J lost 6 bases, V lost 4 bases, and 8 bases had no gene match. The CDR3 has 14 amino acids. The CDR3 here is CAWTGDRGAAEAFF. As DNA, the CDR3 is TGTGCCTGGACGGGGGACAGGGGAGCGGCTGAAGCTTTCTTT. Combining the CDR3 with reference TRBV30 and TRBJ1-1 gives the whole variable domain SQTIHQWPATLVQPVGSPLSLECTVEGTSNPNLYWYRQAAGRGLQLLFYSVGIGQISSEVPQNLSASRPQDRQFILSSKKLLLSDSGFYLCAWTGDRGAAEAFFGQGTRLTVV.

The chain is built from TRBV11-2 and TRBJ2-7; 7 bases align to TRBD2. After removal of 2 bases from V and 4 bases from J, the junction contained 2 bases not matched to a gene. The CDR3 contains 13 residues. CDR1 is SGHAT, CDR2 FQNNGV, per germline. This CDR3 is CASSLIGGYEQYF. CDR3 nucleotides: TGTGCCAGCAGCTTAATCGGGGGGTACGAGCAGTACTTC.

The chain uses TRBV6-5 and TRBJ2-3, with 7 positions matching TRBD2. Per the germline V gene, CDR1 is MNHEY and CDR2 is SVGAGI. The CDR3 has 14 residues. The ends lost 7 bases at V and 5 bases at J; junction bases unmatched: 9. The CDR3 spells CASMNAGDVDTQYF. The DNA for the CDR3 is TGTGCCAGCATGAACGCGGGAGACGTAGATACGCAGTATTTT.

V gene TRBV28 combines with J gene TRBJ1-2; possibly TRBD1 for D (6 bases). The length of the CDR3 is 12 residues. V dropped 6 bases and J dropped 7 bases, with 12 bases sitting between them. Germline V gene sequence: CDR1 MDHEN, CDR2 SYDVKM. CDR3 sequence reads: CASREQGPGYTF. In nucleotides, the CDR3 is TGTGCCAGCAGGGAACAGGGCCCTGGCTACACCTTC.

The rearrangement joins TRBV19 to TRBJ1-5; D is perhaps TRBD1 (5 bases). The germline V gene encodes CDR1 LNHDA and CDR2 SQIVND (reference sequence). V lost 3 bases and J lost 2, with 8 bases in between. The CDR3 consists of 14 residues. CDR3 region: CASSIQGGNQPQHF. The CDR3, as DNA: TGTGCCAGTAGTATTCAGGGTGGCAATCAGCCCCAGCATTTT.

The chain recombines TRBV11-3 with TRBJ2-1; 16 bases are a match to TRBD2. J gave up 8 bases and V 1 base, and 2 bases lay outside the gene matches. Germline V gives CDR1 SGHNT, CDR2 YENEEA. The CDR3 is 16 amino acids. In DNA, the CDR3 is TGTGCCAGCAGCTTAGTCGGGACTAGCGGGGGGGATGAGCAGTTCTTC. Amino acid sequence: CASSLVGTSGGDEQFF.

The rearrangement uses TRBV27 and TRBJ1-3; D remains unclear. With 9 bases removed from V and 0 bases from J, the gap between germline ends came to 9 bases. The V gene's germline CDR1 is MNHEY and CDR2 SMNVEV (reference sequence). The length of the CDR3 is 13 residues. The CDR3 DNA reads TGTGCCAGTCGAACAGTCTCTGGAAACACCATATATTTT. Its translation: CASRTVSGNTIYF.